This T cell receptor beta chain was sequenced in a study of blood T cells in healthy people across ages. V lost 5 bases, J lost 0 bases, and 5 bases stayed unmatched. CDR1 and CDR2 (germline): MNHEY, SMNVEV (reference sequence). The CDR3 is 15 amino acids. A second PCR of roughly 6 to 12 cycles used a sample-barcoded 5' primer and a J-beta primer mix. TCRdb independently ran MiXCR on the 5' RACE reads; one entry per CDR3 protein. The table includes roughly 1.4 million distinct CDR3 sequences, approximately 59% detected once. This TCR derives from a man aged 18 to 29 in good health. Input material: blood. V is TRBV27 and J is TRBJ2-3; 7 bases fit TRBD1. CDR3 DNA sequence: TGTGCCAGCAGTGGCTACAGGGGTAGCACAGATACGCAGTATTTT. Its translation: CASSGYRGSTDTQYF.